The 11 T cell receptor beta chains reported below all come from one sample, sequenced in a study of T cell responses to AZD1222 COVID-19 vaccine. Sequencing was performed with immunoSEQ multiplex PCR; in TCRdb, only in-frame clones are kept and a portion is missing. The repertoire holds 150,000 to 200,000 clones, almost 90% seen once, with around 10% in the top ten. The source was peripheral blood, collected 28 days after the second AZD1222 dose. The source is an adult who received the AZD1222 COVID-19 vaccine.

This chain uses TRBV14 with TRBJ2-3; D remains unclear. The CDR3 consists of 13 residues. The germline V and J ends were trimmed by 0 bases and 8 bases, with 9 bases remaining between them. Germline V gene lookup returns CDR1 SGHDN and CDR2 FVKESK. CDR3 bases: TGTGCCAGCAGCCAAGATATGCGCAGTACGCAGTATTTT. This encodes CASSQDMRSTQYF.

The rearrangement uses TRBV5-1 and TRBJ2-3; D unclear. CDR1 is SGHRS and CDR2 is YFSETQ in the germline V gene. The V and J ends lost 4 bases and 0 bases respectively, with 12 bases between them. The CDR3 spans 15 residues. CDR3 residues: CASSLEGRSTDTQYF. The DNA for the CDR3 is TGCGCCAGCAGCCTCGAAGGCCGTAGCACAGATACGCAGTATTTT.

V gene TRBV6-5 combines with J gene TRBJ1-5; D gene uncertain. The V end lost 6 bases, the J end lost 8 bases, and 14 bases lay between the germline ends. The CDR3 length is 13 residues. CDR1 and CDR2 (germline): MNHEY, SVGAGI. The CDR3 reads CASRALGGEPQHF. CDR3 in DNA: TGTGCCAGCAGGGCCCTCGGAGGTGAGCCCCAGCATTTT.

This clone came up once. The chain links TRBV28 to TRBJ1-1; D is ambiguous. Per germline, CDR1 MDHEN and CDR2 SYDVKM. Deletions cut 3 bases from V and 1 base from J, with 6 bases between. There are 13 residues in the CDR3. The CDR3 DNA sequence: TGTGCCAGCAGTTTTGAGGCGAACACTGAAGCTTTCTTT. This codes for CASSFEANTEAFF.

Worth noting for this clone: This CDR3 is also generated by other DNA sequences in the sample. V is TRBV9 and J is TRBJ2-5; D unclear. Germline V gives CDR1 SGDLS, CDR2 YYNGEE. Between the trimmed V and J ends, which lost 0 bases and 4 bases, there was a span of 7 bases. The CDR3 is 13 amino acids. The CDR3 loop is CASSVDTGETQYF. CDR3 nucleotide sequence: TGTGCCAGCAGCGTAGACACCGGAGAGACCCAGTACTTC.

The CDR3 sequence: CASSNLGGTTNEKLFF. Written as DNA, the CDR3 is TGTGCCAGTAGCAACCTAGGAGGTACAACTAATGAAAAACTGTTTTTT. The chain is built from TRBV19 and TRBJ1-4; no reliable D call. CDR1 is LNHDA and CDR2 is SQIVND in the germline V gene (reference sequence). The CDR3 spans 16 residues. Trimming removed 6 bases at V and 0 bases at J, with 14 bases between.

This clone occurred a few times. The chain uses TRBV5-6 and TRBJ1-2; TRBD1 is a possible D gene (5 bases). The CDR3 extends over 12 amino acids. The germline gives CDR1 SGHDT, CDR2 YYEEEE. V lost 6 bases, J lost 6 bases, and 12 bases lay in between. CDR3 protein: CASNDREDGYTF. The CDR3 DNA follows: TGTGCCAGCAACGACAGAGAGGATGGCTACACCTTC.

The genes are TRBV10-3 and TRBJ1-4; D call uncertain. The V end was cut by 4 bases, the J end by 8 bases, with 14 bases between. Germline V CDR1 and CDR2: ENHRY, SYGVKD. The CDR3 consists of 14 residues. The CDR3 coding sequence is TGTGCCATCAGTGCCGGATCTTCCGAAGAAAAACTGTTTTTT. Residues: CAISAGSSEEKLFF.

The chain joins TRBV9 to TRBJ2-1; tentatively, D is TRBD2 (6 bases). The CDR3 consists of 16 residues. Looked up from germline, CDR1 is SGDLS and CDR2 is YYNGEE. Deletions cut 0 bases from V and 2 bases from J, with 12 bases between. The CDR3 DNA sequence: TGTGCCAGCAGCGTAGAGCGGGCTACCACCTACAATGAGCAGTTCTTC. Its protein product is CASSVERATTYNEQFF. Filled out from reference TRBV9 and TRBJ2-1, the complete variable domain reads DSGVTQTPKHLITATGQRVTLRCSPRSGDLSVYWYQQSLDQGLQFLIQYYNGEERAKGNILERFSAQQFPDLHSELNLSSLELGDSALYFCASSVERATTYNEQFFGPGTRLTVL.

The rearrangement links TRBV28 to TRBJ1-2; the D gene is possibly TRBD1 (5 bases). Germline CDR1 is MDHEN and CDR2 is SYDVKM. Trimming cost V 7 bases and J 3 bases, with 12 bases left between them. The CDR3 runs to 13 residues. This CDR3 is CASMRGRDYGYTF. As DNA, the CDR3 is TGTGCCAGCATGAGGGGTAGGGACTATGGCTACACCTTC.

This sequence joins TRBV4-2 and TRBJ2-3; D gene unclear. There are 14 residues in the CDR3. The V gene lost 0 bases and the J gene lost 0 bases, with 4 bases spanning the gap. Per germline, CDR1 LGHNA and CDR2 YNFKEQ. The CDR3 nucleotides are TGTGCCAGCAGCCAAGATACCAGCACAGATACGCAGTATTTT. Translation: CASSQDTSTDTQYF.